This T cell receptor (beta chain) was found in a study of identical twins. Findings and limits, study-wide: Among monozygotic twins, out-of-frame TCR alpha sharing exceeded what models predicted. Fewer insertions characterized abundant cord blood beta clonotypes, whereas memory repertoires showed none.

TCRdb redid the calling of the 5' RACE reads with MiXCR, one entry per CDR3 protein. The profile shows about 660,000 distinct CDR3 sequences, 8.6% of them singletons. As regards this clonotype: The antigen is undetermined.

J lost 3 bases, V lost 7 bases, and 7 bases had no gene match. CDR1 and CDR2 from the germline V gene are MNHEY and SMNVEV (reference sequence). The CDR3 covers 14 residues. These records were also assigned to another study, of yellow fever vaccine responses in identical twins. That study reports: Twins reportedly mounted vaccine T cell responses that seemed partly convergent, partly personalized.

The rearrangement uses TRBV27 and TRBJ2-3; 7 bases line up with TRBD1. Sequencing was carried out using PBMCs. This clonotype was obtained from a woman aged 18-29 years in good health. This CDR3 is CASKPTGWTDTQYF. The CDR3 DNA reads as TGTGCCAGCAAACCGACAGGGTGGACAGATACGCAGTATTTT.